This passage covers 8 T cell receptor beta chains from one sample sequenced in a study of OX40 agonist ivuxolimab in advanced cancers. Using immunoSEQ multiplex PCR, the repertoire was profiled, and TCRdb retains in-frame clones only, with some absent. The sample yields roughly 45,000 clones, approximately 91% seen once. This sample comprised CD4+ or CD8+ T cells sorted from blood, obtained in a trial of the OX40 agonist ivuxolimab. The receptors come from an adult with an advanced solid tumor such as melanoma, head and neck, liver or kidney cancer.

This clone was detected once. The chain carries TRBV28 and TRBJ2-7; D remains unclear. V gave up 2 bases and J gave up 2 bases, with 7 bases separating them. CDR1 and CDR2 from the germline V gene are MDHEN and SYDVKM. The CDR3 is 13 amino acids. For the CDR3, the DNA is TGTGCCAGCAGTTTAAGGCCCACCTACGAGCAGTACGTC. Its protein is CASSLRPTYEQYV.

V gene TRBV10-3 combines with J gene TRBJ2-7; no definite D call. Trimming took 8 bases from V and 5 from J, leaving 10 bases between them. The CDR3 loop spans 11 amino acids. Germline CDR1 reads ENHRY; CDR2 reads SYGVKD. Written as DNA, the CDR3 is TGTGCCATCGGAGAAGGGAACGAGCAGTACGTC. Encoded protein: CAIGEGNEQYV.

The V gene is TRBV6-1, the J gene TRBJ2-2; TRBD1 or TRBD2 may be the D gene (5 bases each). Trimming cost V 8 bases and J 7 bases, with 17 bases left between them. Germline V gene lookup returns CDR1 MNHNS and CDR2 SASEGT. There are 14 residues in the CDR3. CDR3 sequence (DNA): TGTGCCAGCCCAAAGCCGGGGACGGTCGGGGAGCTGTTTTTT. Translating gives CASPKPGTVGELFF.

V is TRBV5-6 and J is TRBJ1-3, with D tentatively TRBD1 (6 bases). Trimming shortened V by 4 bases and J by 4 bases, and 12 bases separated the two germline ends. The CDR3 contains 14 residues. Per the germline V gene, CDR1 is SGHDT and CDR2 is YYEEEE. The chain's CDR3 is CASSPTGPGNTIYF. As DNA, the CDR3 is TGTGCCAGCAGCCCAACAGGGCCCGGAAACACCATATATTTT.

In its sample, this clone was seen once. The chain carries TRBV25-1 and TRBJ1-1; D perhaps matches TRBD1 (5 bases). Trimming cost V 0 bases and J 1 base, with 12 bases left between them. Per germline, CDR1 MGHDK and CDR2 SYGVNS. The length of the CDR3 is 16 residues. The CDR3 bases are TGTGCCAGCAGTGAATATCAGGGACTGGAGAACACTGAAGCTTTCTTT. Its protein product is CASSEYQGLENTEAFF. Full variable domain (missing parts from reference TRBV25-1 and TRBJ1-1): EADIYQTPRYLVIGTGKKITLECSQTMGHDKMYWYQQDPGMELHLIHYSYGVNSTEKGDLSSESTVSRIRTEHFPLTLESARPSHTSQYLCASSEYQGLENTEAFFGQGTRLTVV.

The chain carries TRBV6-4 and TRBJ2-1, with 16 bases matching TRBD2. The germline CDR1 and CDR2 sequences are MRHNA and SNTAGT. The CDR3 is 17 residues long. The V and J ends lost 5 bases and 2 bases, in that order; junction bases with no gene match: 3. The chain's CDR3 is CASSRGTSGGAYNEQFF. The CDR3 coding sequence is TGTGCCAGCAGTCGAGGGACTAGCGGGGGGGCCTACAATGAGCAGTTCTTC.

This clone was detected once. The sample carries other DNA sequences with the same CDR3. The chain recombines TRBV27 with TRBJ1-1; a possible D gene is TRBD1 (5 bases). Germline-derived CDR1 and CDR2 are MNHEY and SMNVEV (reference sequence). V was clipped by 3 bases and J by 2 bases, with 7 bases between them. The CDR3 spans 13 residues. CDR3 region: CASSLGENTEAFF. The CDR3 DNA sequence: TGTGCCAGCAGTTTGGGGGAAAACACTGAAGCTTTCTTT.

Here the CDR3 DNA reads TGTGCCAGCAGCTTAGTAGGCCCGAAAGGGCAGTTCTTC. It codes for CASSLVGPKGQFF. V usage is TRBV7-2 and J usage is TRBJ2-1; the D is unclear. V dropped 1 base and J dropped 12 bases, with 13 bases sitting between them. Germline loops: CDR1 SGHTA, CDR2 FQGNSA. This CDR3 is 13 amino acids long.